This T cell receptor (beta chain) was captured in a study of blood T cell repertoires in COVID-19. Overall study context: From T cells, B-cell-depleted T cells, or PBMCs came the material, which was cDNA or gDNA.

Turning to this clone: The germline gene is not matched at one end of the junction; a read error may be the cause.

Germline CDR1 reads SGHDN; CDR2 reads FVKESK. The CDR3 consists of 13 residues. The method was immunoSEQ multiplex PCR; TCRdb's version includes in-frame clones alone and lacks a portion of them. The sample lists over 60,000 clones; 70% to 90% were seen once. The V gene is TRBV14, the J gene TRBJ2-3, with 7 bases fitting TRBD1. This TCR came from an elderly woman with active COVID-19. The sequenced material came from peripheral blood. The CDR3 nucleotides are TGTGCCAGCAGCCAAGTGAGGGACAGTTTACCCGCTTTC. Translating it yields CASSQVRDSLPAF.